This passage covers 27 T cell receptor beta chains from one sample sequenced in a study of cytomegalovirus exposure and HLA in healthy donors. The PCR employed 60 Vbeta primers together with 13 Jbeta primers. This table comes from immunoSEQ multiplex PCR, and its TCRdb copy is limited to in-frame clones, with some not included. In the table there are around 150,000 clones, roughly four fifths of which are singletons. The sequenced material came from PBMCs. These receptors were collected from a woman in her forties or fifties in good health and CMV-seronegative.

The chain links TRBV14 to TRBJ2-7; the D is unclear. V was clipped by 1 base and J by 3 bases, with 7 bases between them. The CDR3 totals 13 residues. Germline V gene data show CDR1 as SGHDN and CDR2 as FVKESK. Written as DNA, the CDR3 is TGTGCCAGCAGCCAAGGGGCAGGCTACGAGCAGTACTTC. Its protein is CASSQGAGYEQYF.

The chain couples TRBV4-3 to TRBJ2-3; no reliable D call. The CDR3 consists of 13 residues. The germline V gene has CDR1 LGHNA and CDR2 YSLEER. V was pared by 5 bases and J by 1 base, with 7 bases between. DNA for the CDR3: TGCGCCAGCAGCGTCCAGGGCACAGATACGCAGTATTTT. As protein: CASSVQGTDTQYF.

Points on this clone: At one boundary the junction diverges from the germline segment, which might be a read error. The rearrangement joins TRBV7-7 to TRBJ2-2; tentatively, D is TRBD1 (8 bases). This CDR3 is built from 15 residues. The germline V gene encodes CDR1 SSHAT and CDR2 FNYEAQ (reference sequence). CDR3 sequence (DNA): TGTGCTAGCAGCCCCCGACAGGGGAGGGCCGGGGAGCTGTTTTTT. This encodes CASSPRQGRAGELFF.

This chain uses TRBV5-1 with TRBJ2-5; 14 nucleotides agree with TRBD2. The CDR3 is made up of 17 amino acids. CDR1 and CDR2 from the germline V gene are SGHRS and YFSETQ. With 4 bases clipped from V and 4 bases from J, the junction kept 9 bases outside the gene matches. The DNA of the CDR3 is TGCGCCAGCAGCCCTCTGACTAGCGGGGGGGCTCGAGAGACCCAGTACTTC. Translating gives CASSPLTSGGARETQYF.

This clone has more than one count but fewer than ten. The chain carries TRBV2 and TRBJ1-5, with D maybe TRBD1 (6 bases). Between the trimmed V and J ends, which lost 6 bases and 0 bases, there was a span of 12 bases. Germline V gene sequence: CDR1 SNHLY, CDR2 FYNNEI. The CDR3 covers 15 residues. CDR3 loop: CASSVNRASNQPQHF. Written as DNA, the CDR3 is TGTGCCAGCAGCGTCAACAGGGCTAGCAATCAGCCCCAGCATTTT.

This clone was counted a single time. This chain joins TRBV4-2 and TRBJ2-3, with 16 bases aligning to TRBD2. From germline, CDR1 is LGHNA and CDR2 YNFKEQ. The V and J ends lost 4 bases and 5 bases, in that order; junction bases with no gene match: 3. This CDR3 contains 16 residues. This chain's CDR3 is CASSPGTSGRGDTQYF. CDR3 sequence (DNA): TGTGCCAGCAGCCCCGGGACTAGCGGGAGGGGAGATACGCAGTATTTT.

This sequence joins TRBV4-2 and TRBJ1-6; D gene uncertain. The germline CDR1 and CDR2 sequences are LGHNA and YNFKEQ. This CDR3 is built from 15 residues. V shed 3 bases and J shed 9 bases, with 15 bases lying between them. CDR3 sequence: CASSQAVEWISPLHF. As DNA, the CDR3 is TGTGCCAGCAGCCAGGCGGTAGAATGGATTTCACCCCTCCACTTT.

V and J are TRBV5-1 and TRBJ2-1; 10 nucleotides match TRBD2. From germline, CDR1 is SGHRS and CDR2 YFSETQ. The CDR3 loop spans 15 amino acids. The ends lost 5 bases at V and 4 bases at J; junction bases unmatched: 6. The chain's CDR3 is CASRGVSGGYNEQFF. CDR3 bases: TGCGCCAGCAGGGGAGTTAGCGGGGGGTACAATGAGCAGTTCTTC.

This clone was found once. CDR3 loop: CAWGTGWAFF. CDR3 bases: TGTGCCTGGGGGACAGGATGGGCTTTCTTT. This sequence joins TRBV30 and TRBJ1-1; TRBD1 agrees at 8 bases. CDR1 is GTSNPN and CDR2 is SVGIG in the germline V gene (reference sequence). The CDR3 runs 10 residues. V lost 5 bases and J lost 11; bases outside the gene matches: 4.

This sequence joins TRBV21-1 and TRBJ1-5; TRBD1 is taken as the D call from the table, unchecked against the DNA. TRBV21-1 is recorded as a pseudogene. This CDR3 comprises 17 residues. The CDR3 DNA sequence: TGTGCCAGCAGCACCCGACACCACAGGGTTCTAGATCAGCCCCAGCATTTT. Amino acid sequence: CASSTRHHRVLDQPQHF.

This clone appeared a single time. The chain combines TRBV13 with TRBJ2-6; D ambiguous. The germline V gene has CDR1 PRHDT and CDR2 FYEKMQ (reference sequence). This CDR3 comprises 14 residues. Trimming took 5 bases from V and 2 from J, leaving 7 bases between them. The CDR3 reads CASSHLAGANVLTF. DNA of the CDR3: TGTGCCAGCAGCCACTTAGCTGGGGCCAACGTCCTGACTTTC.

This chain uses TRBV2 with TRBJ1-6; 7 bases are shared with TRBD1. The CDR3 has 14 amino acids. J lost 0 bases, V lost 8 bases, and 1 base had no gene match. Germline assignment: CDR1 SNHLY and CDR2 FYNNEI. The CDR3, as DNA: TGTGCCAGCGACAGGGACTCCTATAATTCACCCCTCCACTTT. This encodes CASDRDSYNSPLHF.

The chain recombines TRBV19 with TRBJ1-5, with D perhaps TRBD1 (5 bases). Trimming took 7 bases from V and 5 from J, leaving 15 bases between them. Germline V gene sequence: CDR1 LNHDA, CDR2 SQIVND (reference sequence). The CDR3 length is 14 residues. CDR3 in DNA: TGTGCCAGTACTGCCTGGGGGGAGTATCAGCCCCAGCATTTT. This translates into CASTAWGEYQPQHF.

The rearrangement links TRBV14 to TRBJ2-3; 9 nucleotides align to TRBD2. The CDR3 length is 15 residues. V was pared by 8 bases and J by 0 bases, with 6 bases of the junction left unmatched. Germline V lookup: CDR1 SGHDN, CDR2 FVKESK. The CDR3 loop reads CASELAGDSTDTQYF. CDR3 DNA: TGTGCCAGCGAATTAGCGGGGGATAGCACAGATACGCAGTATTTT.

The chain uses TRBV6-1 and TRBJ1-1; D possibly corresponds to TRBD1 (6 bases). Germline loops: CDR1 MNHNS, CDR2 SASEGT. The CDR3 has 13 residues. With 3 bases removed from V and 6 bases from J, the gap between germline ends came to 11 bases. Here the CDR3 reads CASSDRGIAEAFF. The CDR3, as DNA: TGTGCCAGCAGTGACAGGGGAATCGCTGAAGCTTTCTTT.

In this sample, this clone turned up a few times. The V and J genes are TRBV7-2 and TRBJ1-1, with 8 nucleotides matching TRBD1. CDR3 size: 14 residues. V dropped 5 bases and J dropped 3; count of bases not matched to a gene: 5. Germline CDR1 SGHTA, CDR2 FQGNSA. The CDR3 reads CASSPRQGYTEAFF. The CDR3 DNA reads TGTGCCAGCAGCCCGAGACAGGGGTACACTGAAGCTTTCTTT.

This chain connects TRBV5-1 to TRBJ2-5, with TRBD1 matching 7 bases. The CDR3 runs to 14 residues. Germline lookup yields CDR1 SGHRS and CDR2 YFSETQ. Unmatched junction bases numbered 2, after V lost 2 bases and J lost 1 base. CDR3 DNA sequence: TGCGCCAGCAGCTTTGGGGACAGCCAAGAGACCCAGTACTTC. Protein sequence: CASSFGDSQETQYF.

This clone has just a few counts. The rearrangement uses TRBV6-5 and TRBJ1-5, with TRBD1 matching over 7 bases. Germline V gives CDR1 MNHEY, CDR2 SVGAGI. The trim removed 4 bases at V and 8 bases at J, leaving 2 bases unmatched. The CDR3 is 12 residues long. CDR3 DNA: TGTGCCAGCAGTTCCCAGGGGGAGCCCCAGCATTTT. As protein: CASSSQGEPQHF.

This sequence joins TRBV7-9 and TRBJ1-1; no clear D gene. The V gene lost 1 base and the J gene lost 0 bases, with 6 bases spanning the gap. The germline CDR1 and CDR2 sequences are SEHNR and FQNEAQ (reference sequence). The CDR3 extends over 14 amino acids. As DNA, the CDR3 is TGTGCCAGCAGCTTAGGGGCACTGAACACTGAAGCTTTCTTT. It codes for CASSLGALNTEAFF.

The chain links TRBV4-1 to TRBJ2-7; the D is unclear. The length of the CDR3 is 14 residues. The V end was cut by 5 bases, the J end by 5 bases, with 16 bases between. CDR1 is MGHRA, CDR2 YSYEKL, per germline. This CDR3 is CASSLTSSADEQYF. The CDR3 DNA sequence: TGCGCCAGCAGCTTGACTTCCTCCGCCGACGAGCAGTACTTC.

This clone was detected once. Other DNA sequences in the sample encode the same CDR3. J is TRBJ1-1 and V is TRBV2; 10 bases are shared with TRBD1. Unmatched junction bases numbered 6, after V lost 6 bases and J lost 2 bases. The CDR3 totals 15 residues. From germline, CDR1 is SNHLY and CDR2 FYNNEI. CDR3 in DNA: TGTGCCAGCAGGGCCGACAGGGGGCTCAACACTGAAGCTTTCTTT. It specifies CASRADRGLNTEAFF.

The sample holds one count of this clone. Other DNA sequences in the same sample also yield this CDR3. The rearrangement links TRBV11-3 to TRBJ2-3; D might be TRBD1 (5 bases). Germline loops: CDR1 SGHNT, CDR2 YENEEA. Deletions cut 4 bases from V and 0 bases from J, with 8 bases between. This CDR3 contains 14 residues. The CDR3 is CASSSGPSTDTQYF. The CDR3 DNA follows: TGTGCCAGCAGCTCAGGGCCTAGCACAGATACGCAGTATTTT.

This chain's CDR3 is CASSEGGGPAYEQYF. CDR3 nucleotides: TGTGCCAGCAGTGAAGGCGGGGGGCCAGCCTACGAGCAGTACTTC. The chain carries TRBV6-1 and TRBJ2-7; 8 nucleotides align to TRBD2. Trimming removed 1 base from V and 2 bases from J; junction bases left unmatched: 4. The CDR3 is made up of 15 amino acids. Germline V gene data show CDR1 as MNHNS and CDR2 as SASEGT.

This clone was seen only once. The junction does not match germline at one end; this may be a read error. The chain carries TRBV7-7 and TRBJ2-1; TRBD2 agrees at 7 bases. This CDR3 has 17 residues. The germline V gene has CDR1 SSHAT and CDR2 FNYEAQ (reference sequence). CDR3 in amino acids: CASSLGPREGPYNEQFF. The CDR3 region has the DNA TGTGCTAGCAGCTTAGGCCCTAGGGAGGGGCCTTACAATGAGCAGTTCTTC.

This sequence joins TRBV6-1 and TRBJ1-1, with TRBD1 matching 8 bases. The CDR3 consists of 15 residues. The ends lost 2 bases at V and 4 bases at J; junction bases unmatched: 6. Germline values: CDR1 MNHNS, CDR2 SASEGT. This CDR3 reads CASSERTGIGTEAFF. The CDR3 nucleotides read TGTGCCAGCAGTGAAAGGACAGGGATCGGCACTGAAGCTTTCTTT.

The count of this clone is one. This rearrangement joins TRBV5-4 to TRBJ2-3, with D tentatively TRBD1 (5 bases). V was cut by 3 bases and J by 5 bases, with 7 bases left in between. Germline CDR1 and CDR2: SGHNT and YYREEE (reference sequence). This CDR3 has 12 amino acids. CDR3 in amino acids: CASSSQGDTQYF. As DNA, the CDR3 is TGTGCCAGCAGCTCCCAGGGAGATACGCAGTATTTT.

The V and J genes are TRBV27 and TRBJ1-2; a possible D gene is TRBD1 (6 bases). Trimming pared 2 bases from V and 5 bases from J, leaving 15 bases between. Germline CDR1 reads MNHEY; CDR2 reads SMNVEV (reference sequence). The length of the CDR3 is 15 residues. The CDR3 loop is CASSLSGRGRYGYTF. The CDR3 DNA reads as TGTGCCAGCAGTTTAAGTGGCAGGGGAAGGTATGGCTACACCTTC.